This TCR beta chain was captured by sequencing in a study of radiation and T cells in renal cell carcinoma (dated by TCRdb to 2018 to 2020). Study-wide context: A total of 53 samples underwent TCR beta sequencing, made up of 25 or so tumors and roughly 27 peripheral blood samples. Across all 50 or so samples, several million unique CDR3 nucleotide sequences, encoding roughly 2,600,000 unique CDR3 amino acid sequences, were identified. The final blood draw took place at 4 weeks after radiation, the same time as nephrectomy. General conclusions and limits of the study: In blood, the top tumor clonotypes increased between baseline and 2 weeks post-radiation and then shrank by 4 weeks, which suggests that tumor-resident clones expanded only transiently. With a single-armed trial design, the study had no way to address how radiation dose or scheduling affects the TCR repertoire. Because no pretreatment tumor biopsies were available, whether clonotypes were present in the tumor at baseline could not be determined. Changes in the blood repertoire were not tracked past 4 weeks after treatment.

As encoded in the germline V gene, CDR1 is SGHDN while CDR2 is FVKESK. V was cut back by 6 bases and J by 8 bases, leaving a gap of 16 bases between them. The CDR3 has 13 amino acids, counting the end cysteine and phenylalanine. Kept here is only the CDR3 DNA, which spans 39 bases and is read in frame from base 1. TCR beta libraries were generated from genomic DNA with the immunoSEQ kit, following the manufacturer's recommendations. To prepare libraries, a first multiplex PCR with proprietary primers was run, followed by a second PCR that added unique barcodes, and a bead cleanup was done after each round. Each sample batch included a kit-provided positive control reaction and a negative control reaction. The final libraries were assessed on an Agilent 4200 TapeStation D1000 ScreenTape, pooled by volume, and quantified by qPCR. Sequencing was performed on an Illumina NextSeq500 with a MidOutput 150-cycle cartridge, and 156 Read1 and 15 Index1 cycles were run with kit custom primers. The pooled library was loaded at 1.0 pM, with a roughly 20% PhiX control spiked in. The published analysis was carried out like this. The vendor-processed data were analyzed in R, and a clonotype was defined as all T cells that share the same CDR3 nucleotide sequence. For clone abundance analyses, frequencies were normalized to the 10,000 most abundant clones per sample. Public T cell clones, which averaged fewer than five per sample, were removed prior to analysis. Tumor-enriched clonotypes and baseline blood-enriched clonotypes were defined as those with an abundance difference of at least 32-fold between compartments. Clonotypes expanded or contracted between blood time points were identified with a beta-binomial differential abundance model. Tumor-blood repertoire similarity was measured with the Baroni-Urbani and Buser coefficient, and groups were compared using two-tailed Wilcoxon tests in R. What TCRdb holds here is the immuneACCESS table cut down to in-frame rearrangements. Part of the clones is not present; checked against another copy, under half of the missing clones reflect an unresolved V gene, and the others are unexplained. That table gives V, J and clone size, and the DNA gave D and trimming. Here the sample has 140,000 or so clones; approximately 86% occur a single time. The ten most abundant clones make up around a sixth of the sample.

This clone was detected only a few times. Its antigen is unknown. One base away there is no much larger clone; base qualities are not given. What the time point label conveys for this sample: blood 4 weeks post-SBRT, at nephrectomy. The sample's treatment or condition, from its label and the paper: 15 Gy SBRT to primary tumor, nephrectomy 4 weeks later. Samples came from a clinical trial, in which primary renal cell carcinomas received 15 Gy stereotactic body radiation therapy followed by nephrectomy 4 weeks later. To follow tumor-enriched clonotypes, peripheral blood was collected serially from radiation-treated patients at baseline and again at 2 weeks and 4 weeks after SBRT. Renal cell carcinoma with clear cell pathology was present in all patients. The QIAamp DNA Blood Mini Kit (Qiagen) was used to prepare genomic DNA for TCR sequencing. The analyses included just those samples that passed every quality control check.

The source was blood, collected from a patient whose treatment included radiotherapy and nephrectomy. This receptor was obtained from a woman between 45 and 65 years old with renal cell carcinoma. The V gene is TRBV14 and the J gene is TRBJ1-2; the best D guess is TRBD1, with 6 bases matching. The CDR3 here reads CASSLQRGRGYTF. In nucleotides, the sequence is TGTGCCAGCAGTCTTCAGAGGGGGAGGGGCTACACCTTC.